This T cell receptor (beta chain) comes out of a study of cytotoxic CD8 clonotypes in ibrutinib-treated CLL. Study context: Response sampling took place at median around 13 months of treatment, range 6 to 36. When averaged across all of the samples, the counts came to 255,043 productive templates and more than 75,000 productive rearrangements.

Using immunoSEQ multiplex PCR, the repertoire was profiled, and TCRdb retains in-frame clones only, with some absent. The table has around 200,000 clones, 70% to 75% seen once. Sequenced material: PBMCs, taken after 12 months of ibrutinib treatment. The origin of this receptor is a human donor with chronic lymphocytic leukemia.

The CDR3: CASSVGPPYEQYF. In DNA form, the CDR3 reads TGTGCCAGCAGCGTAGGTCCCCCATACGAGCAGTACTTC. The chain carries TRBV9 and TRBJ2-7; D unclear. Trimming shortened V by 0 bases and J by 4 bases, and 8 bases separated the two germline ends. The CDR3 consists of 13 residues. Looked up from germline, CDR1 is SGDLS and CDR2 is YYNGEE.